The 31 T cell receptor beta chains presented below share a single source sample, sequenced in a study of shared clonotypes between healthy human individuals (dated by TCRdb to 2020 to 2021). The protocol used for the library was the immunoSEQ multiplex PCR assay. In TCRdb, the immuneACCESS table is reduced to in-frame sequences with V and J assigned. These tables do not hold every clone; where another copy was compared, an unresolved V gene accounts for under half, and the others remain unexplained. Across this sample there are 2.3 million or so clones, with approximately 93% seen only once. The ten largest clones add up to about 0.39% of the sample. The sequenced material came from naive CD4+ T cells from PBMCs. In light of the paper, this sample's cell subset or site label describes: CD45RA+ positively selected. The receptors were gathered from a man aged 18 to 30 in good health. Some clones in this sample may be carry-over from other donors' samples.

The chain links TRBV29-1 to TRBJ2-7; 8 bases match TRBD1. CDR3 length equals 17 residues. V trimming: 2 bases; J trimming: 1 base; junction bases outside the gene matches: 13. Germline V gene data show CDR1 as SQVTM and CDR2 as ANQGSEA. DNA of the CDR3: TGCAGCGTTGAATATCGGCTAGACGGGACAGGATCCTACGAGCAGTACTTC. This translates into CSVEYRLDGTGSYEQYF.

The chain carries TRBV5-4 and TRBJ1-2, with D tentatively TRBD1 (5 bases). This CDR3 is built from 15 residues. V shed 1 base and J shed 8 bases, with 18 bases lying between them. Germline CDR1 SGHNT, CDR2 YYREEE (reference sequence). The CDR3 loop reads CASSLPGRRVGGYTF. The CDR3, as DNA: TGTGCCAGCAGCTTGCCGGGACGTCGGGTGGGGGGCTACACCTTC.

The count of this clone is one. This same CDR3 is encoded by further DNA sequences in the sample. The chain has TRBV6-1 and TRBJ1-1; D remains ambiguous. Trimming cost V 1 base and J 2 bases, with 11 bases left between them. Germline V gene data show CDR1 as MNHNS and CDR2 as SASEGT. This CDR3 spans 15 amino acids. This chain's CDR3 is CASSEGPGLNTEAFF. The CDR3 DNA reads TGTGCCAGCAGTGAAGGACCAGGATTAAACACTGAAGCTTTCTTT.

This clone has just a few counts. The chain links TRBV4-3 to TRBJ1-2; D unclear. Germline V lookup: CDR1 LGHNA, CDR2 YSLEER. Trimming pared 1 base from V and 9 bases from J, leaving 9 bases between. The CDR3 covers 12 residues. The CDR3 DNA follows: TGCGCCAGCAGCCAAGGTGTGTCCCGCTACACCTTC. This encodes CASSQGVSRYTF.

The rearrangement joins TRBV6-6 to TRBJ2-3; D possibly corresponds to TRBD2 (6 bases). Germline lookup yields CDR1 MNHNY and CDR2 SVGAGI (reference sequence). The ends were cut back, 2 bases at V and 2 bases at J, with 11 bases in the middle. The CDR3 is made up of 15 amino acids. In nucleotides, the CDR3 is TGTGCCAGCAGTTACGCGCGGGGATACACAGATACGCAGTATTTT. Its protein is CASSYARGYTDTQYF.

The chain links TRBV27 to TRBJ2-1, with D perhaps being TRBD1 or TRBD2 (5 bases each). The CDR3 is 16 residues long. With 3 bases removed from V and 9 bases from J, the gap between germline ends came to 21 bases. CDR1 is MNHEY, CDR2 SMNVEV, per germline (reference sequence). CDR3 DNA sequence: TGTGCCAGCAGTTTCTTCGGGACCGCTCCTGGGGGTGAGCAGTTCTTC. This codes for CASSFFGTAPGGEQFF.

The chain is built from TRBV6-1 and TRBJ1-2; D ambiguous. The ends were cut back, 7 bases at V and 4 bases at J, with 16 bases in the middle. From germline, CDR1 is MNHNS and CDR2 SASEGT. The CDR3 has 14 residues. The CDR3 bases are TGTGCCAGCATGAGGGCCGCGGCGGGCTATGGCTACACCTTC. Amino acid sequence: CASMRAAAGYGYTF.

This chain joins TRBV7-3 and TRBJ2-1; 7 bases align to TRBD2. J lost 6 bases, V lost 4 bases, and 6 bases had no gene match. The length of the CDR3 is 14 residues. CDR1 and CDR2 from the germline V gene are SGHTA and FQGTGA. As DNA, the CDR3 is TGTGCCAGCAGCTCCCACGGGACTACCAATGAGCAGTTCTTC. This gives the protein CASSSHGTTNEQFF.

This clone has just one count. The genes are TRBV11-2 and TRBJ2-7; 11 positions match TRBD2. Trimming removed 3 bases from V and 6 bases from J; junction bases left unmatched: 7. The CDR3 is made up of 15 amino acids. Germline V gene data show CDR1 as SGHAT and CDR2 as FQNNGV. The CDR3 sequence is CASSFPTSGRSEQYF. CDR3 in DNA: TGTGCCAGCAGCTTCCCAACTAGCGGGAGAAGCGAGCAGTACTTC.

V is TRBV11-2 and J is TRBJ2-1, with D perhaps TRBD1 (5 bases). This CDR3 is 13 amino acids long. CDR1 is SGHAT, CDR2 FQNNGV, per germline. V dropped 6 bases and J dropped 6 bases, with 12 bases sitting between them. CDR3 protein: CASRTDRTNEQFF. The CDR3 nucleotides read TGTGCCAGCAGGACAGACAGAACCAATGAGCAGTTCTTC.

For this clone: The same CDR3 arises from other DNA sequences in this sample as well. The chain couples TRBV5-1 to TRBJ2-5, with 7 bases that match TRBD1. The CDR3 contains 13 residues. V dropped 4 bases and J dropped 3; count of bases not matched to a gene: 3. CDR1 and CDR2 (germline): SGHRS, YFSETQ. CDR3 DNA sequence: TGCGCCAGCAGCCTCGACAGGGAAGAGACCCAGTACTTC. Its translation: CASSLDREETQYF.

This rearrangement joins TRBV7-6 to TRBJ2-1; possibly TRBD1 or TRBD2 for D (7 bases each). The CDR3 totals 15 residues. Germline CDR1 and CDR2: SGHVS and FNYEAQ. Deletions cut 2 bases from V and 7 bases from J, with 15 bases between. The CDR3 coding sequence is TGTGCCAGCAGCTTAATGTCAGGGGGGGAAAATGAGCAGTTCTTC. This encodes CASSLMSGGENEQFF.

The CDR3 region has the DNA TGTGCCAGCAGCTTACAAGATCGGGCCAAAAACATTCAGTACTTC. Translating it yields CASSLQDRAKNIQYF. The chain couples TRBV11-3 to TRBJ2-4; D gene ambiguous. The CDR3 is made up of 15 amino acids. Looked up from germline, CDR1 is SGHNT and CDR2 is YENEEA. V was trimmed by 2 bases and J by 1 base, leaving 9 bases between them. Drawing the rest from reference TRBV11-3 and TRBJ2-4, the complete variable domain is EAGVVQSPRYKIIEKKQPVAFWCNPISGHNTLYWYLQNLGQGPELLIRYENEEAVDDSQLPKDRFSAERLKGVDSTLKIQPAELGDSAVYLCASSLQDRAKNIQYFGAGTRLSVL.

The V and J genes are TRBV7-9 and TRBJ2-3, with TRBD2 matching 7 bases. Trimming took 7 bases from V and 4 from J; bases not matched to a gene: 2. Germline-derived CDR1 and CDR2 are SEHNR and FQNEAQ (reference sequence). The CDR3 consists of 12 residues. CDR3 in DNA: TGTGCCAGCATCCGGGGGGCAGATACGCAGTATTTT. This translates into CASIRGADTQYF. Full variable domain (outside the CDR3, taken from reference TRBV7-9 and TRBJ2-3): DTGVSQNPRHKITKRGQNVTFRCDPISEHNRLYWYRQTLGQGPEFLTYFQNEAQLEKSRLLSDRFSAERPKGSFSTLEIQRTEQGDSAMYLCASIRGADTQYFGPGTRLTVL.

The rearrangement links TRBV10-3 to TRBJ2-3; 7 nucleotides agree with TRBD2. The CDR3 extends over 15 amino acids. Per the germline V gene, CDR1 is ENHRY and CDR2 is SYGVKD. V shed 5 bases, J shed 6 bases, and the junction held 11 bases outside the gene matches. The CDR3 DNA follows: TGTGCCATCAGTCGGGCTAGCGGATCGGGGGATACGCAGTATTTT. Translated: CAISRASGSGDTQYF.

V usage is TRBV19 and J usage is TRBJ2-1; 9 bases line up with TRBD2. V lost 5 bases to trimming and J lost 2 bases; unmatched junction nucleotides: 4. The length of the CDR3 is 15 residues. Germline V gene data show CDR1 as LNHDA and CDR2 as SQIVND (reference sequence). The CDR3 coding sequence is TGTGCCAGTAGTCCGGGACTAGCTACCTACAATGAGCAGTTCTTC. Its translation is CASSPGLATYNEQFF.

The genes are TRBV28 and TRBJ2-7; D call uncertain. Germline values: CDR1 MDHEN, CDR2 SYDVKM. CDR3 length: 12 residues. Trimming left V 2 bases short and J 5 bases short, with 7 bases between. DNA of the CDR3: TGTGCCAGCAGTTTACTCCAGGACGAGCAGTACTTC. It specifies CASSLLQDEQYF.

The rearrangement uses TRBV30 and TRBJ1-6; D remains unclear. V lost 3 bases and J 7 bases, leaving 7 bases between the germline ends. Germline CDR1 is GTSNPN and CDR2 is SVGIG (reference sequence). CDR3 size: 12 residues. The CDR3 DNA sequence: TGTGCCTGGAGGGGTCAAAATTCACCCCTCCACTTT. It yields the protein CAWRGQNSPLHF.

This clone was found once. CDR3 nucleotide sequence: TGTGCCAGCAGCTTGGTTCTAGCGGGGCGAGAGACCCAGTACTTC. Residues: CASSLVLAGRETQYF. This sequence joins TRBV5-4 and TRBJ2-5; 9 nucleotides agree with TRBD2. This CDR3 contains 15 residues. Losses at the gene ends were 0 bases for V and 4 bases for J; bases not matched to a gene: 4. Germline V gene data show CDR1 as SGHNT and CDR2 as YYREEE (reference sequence).

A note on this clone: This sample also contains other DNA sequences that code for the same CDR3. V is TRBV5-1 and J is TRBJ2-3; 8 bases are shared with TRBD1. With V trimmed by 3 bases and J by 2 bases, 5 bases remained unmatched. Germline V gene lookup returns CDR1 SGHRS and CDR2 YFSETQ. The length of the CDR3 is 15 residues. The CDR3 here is CASSSGQANTDTQYF. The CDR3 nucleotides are TGCGCCAGCAGCTCGGGACAGGCCAACACAGATACGCAGTATTTT.

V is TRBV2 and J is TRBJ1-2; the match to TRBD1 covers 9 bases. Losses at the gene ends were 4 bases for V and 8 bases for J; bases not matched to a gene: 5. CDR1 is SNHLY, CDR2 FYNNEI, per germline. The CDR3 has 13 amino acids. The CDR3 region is CASSGDRVGGYTF. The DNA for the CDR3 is TGTGCCAGCAGTGGGGACAGGGTGGGAGGCTACACCTTC.

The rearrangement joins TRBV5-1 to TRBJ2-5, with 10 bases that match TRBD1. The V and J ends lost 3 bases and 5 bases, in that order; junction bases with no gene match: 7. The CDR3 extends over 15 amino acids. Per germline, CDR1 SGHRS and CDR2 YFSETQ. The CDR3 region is CASSSGQGVKETQYF. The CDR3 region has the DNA TGCGCCAGCAGCTCAGGACAGGGGGTGAAGGAGACCCAGTACTTC.

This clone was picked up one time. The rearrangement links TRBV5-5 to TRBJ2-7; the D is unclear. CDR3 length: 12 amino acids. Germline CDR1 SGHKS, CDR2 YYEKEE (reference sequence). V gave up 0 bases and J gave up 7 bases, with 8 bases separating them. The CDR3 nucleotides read TGTGCCAGCAGCTTGGGACCGGCGGAGCAGTACTTC. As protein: CASSLGPAEQYF. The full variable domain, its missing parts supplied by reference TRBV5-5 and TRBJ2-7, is DAGVTQSPTHLIKTRGQQVTLRCSPISGHKSVSWYQQVLGQGPQFIFQYYEKEERGRGNFPDRFSARQFPNYSSELNVNALLLGDSALYLCASSLGPAEQYFGPGTRLTVT.

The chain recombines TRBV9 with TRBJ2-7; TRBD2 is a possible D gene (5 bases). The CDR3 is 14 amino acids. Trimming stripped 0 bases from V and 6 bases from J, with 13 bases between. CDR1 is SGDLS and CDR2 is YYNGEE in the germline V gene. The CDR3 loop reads CASSVGIGRGEQYF. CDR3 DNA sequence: TGTGCCAGCAGCGTAGGGATAGGGAGAGGCGAGCAGTACTTC. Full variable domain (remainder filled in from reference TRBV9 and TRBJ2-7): DSGVTQTPKHLITATGQRVTLRCSPRSGDLSVYWYQQSLDQGLQFLIQYYNGEERAKGNILERFSAQQFPDLHSELNLSSLELGDSALYFCASSVGIGRGEQYFGPGTRLTVT.

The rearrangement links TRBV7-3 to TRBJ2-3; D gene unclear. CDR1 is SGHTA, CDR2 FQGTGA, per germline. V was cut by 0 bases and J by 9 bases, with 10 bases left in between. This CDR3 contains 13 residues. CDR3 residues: CASSLTGQLTQYF. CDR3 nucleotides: TGTGCCAGCAGCTTAACCGGCCAGCTAACGCAGTATTTT.

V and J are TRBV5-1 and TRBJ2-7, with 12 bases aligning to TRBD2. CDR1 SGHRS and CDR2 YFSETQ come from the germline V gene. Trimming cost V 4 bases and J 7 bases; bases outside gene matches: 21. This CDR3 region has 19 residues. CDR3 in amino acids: CASSLTSGRSRSLFGEQYF. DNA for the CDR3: TGCGCCAGCAGCCTGACTAGCGGGAGATCCCGTTCCCTATTCGGGGAGCAGTACTTC.

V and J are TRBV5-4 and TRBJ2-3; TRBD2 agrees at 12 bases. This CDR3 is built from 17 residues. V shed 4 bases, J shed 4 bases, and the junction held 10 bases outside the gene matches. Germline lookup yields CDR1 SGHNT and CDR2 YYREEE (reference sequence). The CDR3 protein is CASSPTSGRILADTQYF. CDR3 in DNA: TGTGCCAGCAGCCCGACTAGCGGGAGAATCCTTGCAGATACGCAGTATTTT.

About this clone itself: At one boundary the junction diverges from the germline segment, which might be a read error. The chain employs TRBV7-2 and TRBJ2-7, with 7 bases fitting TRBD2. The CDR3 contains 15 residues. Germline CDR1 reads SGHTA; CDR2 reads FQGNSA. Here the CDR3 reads CASSLVQGWDYGQYF. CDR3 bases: TGTGCCAGCAGCTTAGTTCAGGGCTGGGACTACGGGCAGTACTTC.

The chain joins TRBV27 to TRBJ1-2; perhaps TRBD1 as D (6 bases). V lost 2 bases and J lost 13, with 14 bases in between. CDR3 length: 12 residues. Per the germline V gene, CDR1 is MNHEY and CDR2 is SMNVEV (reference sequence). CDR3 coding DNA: TGTGCCAGCAGTTTAAGGGGGGAGTCCTTCACCTTC. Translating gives CASSLRGESFTF.

The CDR3 nucleotides are TGTGCCAGCTCACCACAGAAGTCGGGACAGATAACTAATGGCTACACCTTC. The encoded protein is CASSPQKSGQITNGYTF. The V and J genes are TRBV18 and TRBJ1-2; TRBD1 matches 7 bases. V lost 1 base, J lost 6 bases, and 14 bases stayed unmatched. The CDR3 extends over 17 amino acids. Germline V CDR1 and CDR2: KGHSH, LQKENI.

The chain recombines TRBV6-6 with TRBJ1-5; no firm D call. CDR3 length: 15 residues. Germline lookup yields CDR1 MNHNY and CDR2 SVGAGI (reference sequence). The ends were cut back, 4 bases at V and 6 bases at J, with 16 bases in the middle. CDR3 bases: TGTGCCAGCAGTTGGCAAGCGGGCGCGGGTCAGCCCCAGCATTTT. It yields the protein CASSWQAGAGQPQHF.